These 21 T cell receptor beta chains were all obtained from the same sample, sequenced in a study of cytomegalovirus exposure and HLA in healthy donors. The table came from immunoSEQ multiplex PCR; TCRdb's copy has only in-frame clones and leaves some out. The sample gives some 250,000 clones, around 91% of which show up once; approximately 3.1% is in the top ten. Sequenced: PBMCs. The receptors here all came from a woman between 25 and 40 years old in good health and CMV-seronegative.

The CDR3 DNA is TGTGCCAGCAGTCCACAGGGATTGGAGACCCAGTACTTC. It translates to CASSPQGLETQYF. The V gene is TRBV7-9, the J gene TRBJ2-5, with D possibly being TRBD1 (6 bases). Germline V lookup: CDR1 SEHNR, CDR2 FQNEAQ (reference sequence). V was trimmed by 6 bases and J by 5 bases, leaving 13 bases between them. This CDR3 is built from 13 residues.

The V and J genes are TRBV28 and TRBJ2-1; 8 bases are a match to TRBD2. Germline V lookup: CDR1 MDHEN, CDR2 SYDVKM. The CDR3 has 15 amino acids. Germline trimming cut 6 bases from V and 3 bases from J; bases unmatched to any gene: 7. The CDR3 spells CASRETSAGYNEQFF. CDR3 nucleotide sequence: TGTGCCAGCAGGGAGACTAGCGCCGGCTACAATGAGCAGTTCTTC.

This clone showed up just a few times. The J gene is TRBJ2-1, the V gene TRBV10-1, with 9 bases aligning to TRBD1. CDR1 WNHNN and CDR2 SYGVQD come from the germline V gene (reference sequence). V shed 6 bases and J 11 bases; nucleotides not matched to a gene: 14. The CDR3 extends over 15 amino acids. The CDR3: CASRGCGTGTPKQFF. The CDR3 nucleotides read TGCGCCAGCAGGGGTTGCGGGACAGGGACGCCGAAGCAGTTCTTC.

The chain carries TRBV11-2 and TRBJ1-2; D not certain. Per germline, CDR1 SGHAT and CDR2 FQNNGV. With 3 bases removed from V and 0 bases from J, the gap between germline ends came to 17 bases. The CDR3 extends over 17 amino acids. CDR3: CASSFHPTASSNYGYTF. CDR3 DNA sequence: TGTGCCAGCAGCTTTCATCCCACCGCCTCTTCTAACTATGGCTACACCTTC. Full variable domain (rest looked up from reference TRBV11-2 and TRBJ1-2): EAGVAQSPRYKIIEKRQSVAFWCNPISGHATLYWYQQILGQGPKLLIQFQNNGVVDDSQLPKDRFSAERLKGVDSTLKIQPAKLEDSAVYLCASSFHPTASSNYGYTFGSGTRLTVV.

This clone appeared once. The chain has TRBV11-2 and TRBJ2-7; D perhaps matches TRBD1 (6 bases). This CDR3 has 16 amino acids. Germline loops: CDR1 SGHAT, CDR2 FQNNGV. V was clipped by 0 bases and J by 6 bases, with 18 bases between them. For the CDR3, the DNA is TGTGCCAGCAGCTTAGATCTGGGTGTCAGGGGAGCCGAGCAGTACTTC. Its protein is CASSLDLGVRGAEQYF.

The V and J genes are TRBV7-7 and TRBJ2-2; 7 nucleotides align to TRBD1. This CDR3 has 14 residues. Germline assignment: CDR1 SSHAT and CDR2 FNYEAQ (reference sequence). The J segment lost 6 bases and the V segment lost 1 base, leaving 2 bases of the junction unmatched. CDR3 nucleotide sequence: TGTGCCAGCAGCTTAGTGGACAGGTCCGGGGAGCTGTTTTTT. Translation gives CASSLVDRSGELFF.

The V gene is TRBV27, the J gene TRBJ1-4; 10 positions agree with TRBD1. This CDR3 is built from 14 residues. The V gene's germline CDR1 is MNHEY and CDR2 SMNVEV (reference sequence). J was trimmed by 8 bases and V by 5 bases; bases with no gene match: 5. CDR3 DNA: TGTGCCAGCAGTCGACAGGGGGCGGGGGAAAAACTGTTTTTT. It yields the protein CASSRQGAGEKLFF.

The chain uses TRBV29-1 and TRBJ2-3; the D is unclear. Germline CDR1 reads SQVTM; CDR2 reads ANQGSEA. V lost 0 bases and J lost 3, with 16 bases in between. The CDR3 is 16 residues long. The CDR3 region is CSVEERYPSRTDTQYF. Here the CDR3 DNA reads TGCAGCGTTGAAGAAAGGTACCCCTCTAGGACAGATACGCAGTATTTT.

Points on this clone: At the DNA level, this CDR3 is encoded by other sequences in the same sample as well. The V call is TRBV9, the J call TRBJ2-7; no reliable D call. Germline lookup yields CDR1 SGDLS and CDR2 YYNGEE. The CDR3 extends over 14 amino acids. The germline V and J ends were trimmed by 0 bases and 0 bases, with 7 bases remaining between them. DNA for the CDR3: TGTGCCAGCAGCGTAGTTGGGGACTCCTACGAGCAGTACTTC. Protein sequence: CASSVVGDSYEQYF.

This chain connects TRBV7-8 to TRBJ2-1; tentatively, D is TRBD1 or TRBD2 (5 bases each). V shed 0 bases and J shed 1 base, with 10 bases lying between them. The CDR3 covers 16 residues. Germline values: CDR1 SGHVS, CDR2 FQNEAQ. CDR3 protein: CASSLAGEFSYNEQFF. In DNA, the CDR3 is TGTGCCAGCAGCTTAGCGGGGGAATTTTCCTACAATGAGCAGTTCTTC.

The chain couples TRBV7-6 to TRBJ2-1; TRBD2 might be the D (6 bases). Trimming left V 1 base short and J 0 bases short, with 13 bases between. From germline, CDR1 is SGHVS and CDR2 FNYEAQ. The CDR3 is made up of 17 amino acids. The CDR3 spells CASSLGPGGISYNEQFF. The CDR3, as DNA: TGTGCCAGCAGCTTAGGCCCCGGGGGAATCTCCTACAATGAGCAGTTCTTC. Filled out from reference TRBV7-6 and TRBJ2-1, the complete variable domain reads GAGVSQSPRYKVTKRGQDVALRCDPISGHVSLYWYRQALGQGPEFLTYFNYEAQQDKSGLPNDRFSAERPEGSISTLTIQRTEQRDSAMYRCASSLGPGGISYNEQFFGPGTRLTVL.

The rearrangement uses TRBV4-1 and TRBJ2-7; weak D call: TRBD1 (5 bases). The V gene's germline CDR1 is MGHRA and CDR2 YSYEKL. V shed 1 base and J shed 4 bases, with 11 bases lying between them. This CDR3 has 14 amino acids. CDR3 residues: CASSQVAQGYEQYF. The CDR3 DNA is TGCGCCAGCAGCCAAGTGGCTCAGGGTTACGAGCAGTACTTC.

This clone is a singleton in its sample. The rearrangement joins TRBV15 to TRBJ2-7; D tentatively reads TRBD1 or TRBD2 (5 bases each). Germline V gene data show CDR1 as LNHNV and CDR2 as YYDKDF (reference sequence). CDR3 length equals 16 residues. V gave up 2 bases and J gave up 3 bases, with 17 bases separating them. The CDR3 spells CATSRLTGGPLYEQYF. The CDR3 region has the DNA TGTGCCACCAGCAGACTTACTGGGGGTCCCCTCTACGAGCAGTACTTC. The full variable domain, its missing parts supplied by reference TRBV15 and TRBJ2-7, is DAMVIQNPRYQVTQFGKPVTLSCSQTLNHNVMYWYQQKSSQAPKLLFHYYDKDFNNEADTPDNFQSRRPNTSFCFLDIRSPGLGDTAMYLCATSRLTGGPLYEQYFGPGTRLTVT.

The CDR3 nucleotides are TGCGCCAGCAGTGATCAGGCGGGGGGACCTGAGGGGACAGATACGCAGTATTTT. The encoded protein is CASSDQAGGPEGTDTQYF. The chain employs TRBV10-2 and TRBJ2-3; 8 bases are shared with TRBD2. This CDR3 contains 18 residues. Germline V gene lookup returns CDR1 WSHSY and CDR2 SAAADI. The junction had 14 bases not matched to a gene; V was cut back by 3 bases and J by 3 bases.

V and J are TRBV5-6 and TRBJ2-7, with 8 positions matching TRBD2. The V gene end was trimmed by 3 bases and the J gene end by 2 bases; junction bases not matched to a gene: 4. This CDR3 is built from 14 residues. Germline CDR1 reads SGHDT; CDR2 reads YYEEEE. CDR3 DNA: TGTGCCAGCAGCTCAGGACTAGCTGCCTACGAGCAGTACTTC. Translating it yields CASSSGLAAYEQYF.

The chain uses TRBV27 and TRBJ1-5; D perhaps matches TRBD1 (5 bases). The CDR3 sequence is 15 residues long. Per the germline V gene, CDR1 is MNHEY and CDR2 is SMNVEV (reference sequence). V was clipped by 2 bases and J by 0 bases, with 8 bases between them. The CDR3: CASSLGHYSNQPQHF. The CDR3 DNA follows: TGTGCCAGCAGTTTAGGACACTATAGCAATCAGCCCCAGCATTTT.

The chain carries TRBV12-5 and TRBJ2-3; tentatively, D is TRBD1 (6 bases). V was pared by 6 bases and J by 0 bases, with 16 bases between. Germline CDR1 is LGHNT and CDR2 is FRNRAP. This CDR3 spans 16 amino acids. Here the CDR3 reads CASGRAGATSTDTQYF. DNA of the CDR3: TGTGCTAGTGGCCGTGCAGGGGCGACAAGCACAGATACGCAGTATTTT.

V and J are TRBV29-1 and TRBJ2-1; tentatively, D is TRBD2 (6 bases). CDR1 and CDR2 from the germline V gene are SQVTM and ANQGSEA. The V and J ends lost 4 bases and 9 bases respectively, with 10 bases between them. The CDR3 covers 11 residues. The CDR3 coding sequence is TGCAGCGTTGGAGCGGGTGGTGAGCAGTTCTTC. Translated, it gives CSVGAGGEQFF.

The rearrangement uses TRBV6-4 and TRBJ2-7; 10 nucleotides match TRBD1. The germline gives CDR1 MRHNA, CDR2 SNTAGT. The CDR3 runs to 13 residues. Losses at the gene ends were 4 bases for V and 5 bases for J; bases not matched to a gene: 2. The CDR3 coding sequence is TGTGCCAGCAGTGGGGGACAGGGGCACGAGCAGTACTTC. Translating gives CASSGGQGHEQYF.

J is TRBJ2-7 and V is TRBV14; tentatively, D is TRBD2 (6 bases). Deletions cut 1 base from V and 4 bases from J, with 11 bases between. There are 14 residues in the CDR3. Germline V gene data show CDR1 as SGHDN and CDR2 as FVKESK. In DNA, the CDR3 is TGTGCCAGCAGCCAAGTCACGGGAGAGTACGAGCAGTACTTC. It is translated as CASSQVTGEYEQYF.

This clone appeared once. The chain carries TRBV27 and TRBJ2-1; TRBD1 might be the D (6 bases). The CDR3 totals 11 residues. Germline CDR1 MNHEY, CDR2 SMNVEV (reference sequence). V lost 6 bases to trimming and J lost 6 bases, with 6 bases between them. In DNA form, the CDR3 reads TGTGCCAGCAGCAGGGGCAATGAGCAGTTCTTC. This codes for CASSRGNEQFF.